One sample yielded the 9 T cell receptor delta chains listed below, sequenced in a study of Vδ1+ human thymocytes. Overall study results and limits: Thymic TRG and TRD repertoires appeared highly polyclonal.

Extracted RNA was reverse transcribed into cDNA. Pooled V-gene forward primers with one constant-region reverse primer generated the CDR3 amplicons by multiplex PCR. TCRdb redid clone calling on the multiplex PCR reads using CATT. The data hold roughly 55,000 delta-chain clones, with approximately 16% observed a single time. These receptors lack a known antigen. Sequencing was done on a sample of Vdelta1+ gamma-delta thymocytes from the thymus. Subset described: FACS-sorted CD3+ TCRalphabeta- TCRVdelta1+ TCRVdelta2- thymocytes. Every receptor here comes from a boy under two years old who had congenital heart surgery.

This clone was observed a handful of times. This rearrangement joins TRDV1 to TRDJ1; 8 positions match TRDD3. CDR1 TSWWSYY and CDR2 QGS come from the germline V gene. Trimming cost V 2 bases and J 5 bases; bases outside gene matches: 13. The CDR3 is 17 amino acids. The CDR3 DNA follows: TGTGCTCTTGGGGAAGGCCTGTGCACTGGGGGGGAGGATAAACTCATCTTT. As protein: CALGEGLCTGGEDKLIF.

There are a few counts of this clone. The genes are TRDV1 and TRDJ1; D perhaps matches TRDD3 (6 bases). Germline V gene lookup returns CDR1 TSWWSYY and CDR2 QGS. The CDR3 is 21 residues long. The V end lost 3 bases, the J end lost 0 bases, and 29 bases lay between the germline ends. In DNA, the CDR3 is TGTGCTCTTGGGGAGAGGGCCTCCTGTACTGGGAGGTACCCGTACACCGATAAACTCATCTTT. Amino acids: CALGERASCTGRYPYTDKLIF.

This clone was counted a few times. V usage is TRDV1 and J usage is TRDJ1; 9 bases are a match to TRDD3. The CDR3 loop spans 20 amino acids. V trimming: 2 bases; J trimming: 1 base; junction bases outside the gene matches: 17. Germline CDR1 is TSWWSYY and CDR2 is QGS. CDR3 in amino acids: CALGEVVVRLGIRGTDKLIF. CDR3 sequence (DNA): TGTGCTCTTGGGGAAGTGGTGGTACGGCTGGGGATACGAGGCACCGATAAACTCATCTTT.

This chain connects TRDV1 to TRDJ1, with unresolved D. V shed 0 bases and J shed 0 bases, with 17 bases lying between them. Germline values: CDR1 TSWWSYY, CDR2 QGS. The CDR3 loop spans 18 amino acids. This chain's CDR3 is CALGELYAKVPYTDKLIF. CDR3 bases: TGTGCTCTTGGGGAACTTTACGCCAAGGTCCCTTACACCGATAAACTCATCTTT.

V and J are TRDV1 and TRDJ1, with D possibly being TRDD2 (5 bases). Looked up from germline, CDR1 is TSWWSYY and CDR2 is QGS. The V and J ends lost 2 bases and 2 bases respectively, with 12 bases between them. This CDR3 is built from 15 residues. The CDR3 bases are TGTGCTCTTGGGGAAGTTCCTGTCAGAACCGATAAACTCATCTTT. It is translated as CALGEVPVRTDKLIF.

This clone was counted between two and nine times. The V call is TRDV1, the J call TRDJ1, with D uncertain. The germline CDR1 and CDR2 sequences are TSWWSYY and QGS. This CDR3 spans 17 amino acids. V was trimmed by 2 bases and J by 0 bases, leaving 16 bases between them. The CDR3 sequence: CALGEGVTPGYTDKLIF. The CDR3 DNA sequence: TGTGCTCTTGGGGAAGGTGTAACTCCCGGTTACACCGATAAACTCATCTTT.

This clone appeared a few times. This chain connects TRDV1 to TRDJ1; D gene unclear. This CDR3 has 12 amino acids. Germline lookup yields CDR1 TSWWSYY and CDR2 QGS. The V gene lost 0 bases and the J gene lost 8 bases, with 7 bases spanning the gap. CDR3 loop: CALGELTEKLIF. The CDR3 nucleotides are TGTGCTCTTGGGGAACTAACAGAGAAACTCATCTTT.

This clone was picked up a small number of times. The chain is built from TRDV1 and TRDJ1, with TRDD3 matching over 9 bases. CDR3 length: 20 amino acids. In germline, CDR1 is TSWWSYY, CDR2 QGS. The J segment lost 7 bases and the V segment lost 6 bases, leaving 27 bases of the junction unmatched. CDR3 residues: CALGGTSWDWGTPLFGKLIF. CDR3 DNA sequence: TGTGCTCTTGGTGGCACAAGTTGGGACTGGGGGACTCCCCTATTTGGTAAACTCATCTTT.

This clone was seen a few times. The V call is TRDV1, the J call TRDJ1; 7 bases agree with TRDD2. With 2 bases clipped from V and 1 base from J, the junction kept 19 bases outside the gene matches. The germline V gene encodes CDR1 TSWWSYY and CDR2 QGS. This CDR3 is 20 amino acids long. The CDR3 nucleotides read TGTGCTCTTGGGGAAGTTTCCTACCCGGGGGTCGCGGGGTTCACCGATAAACTCATCTTT. It specifies CALGEVSYPGVAGFTDKLIF.